The clone carrying this T cell receptor beta chain was counted ten times or more. Its target is unknown. TCRdb used MiXCR to reprocess the 5' RACE reads, holding one entry per CDR3 protein. The sample includes tens of thousands of distinct CDR3 sequences, 2.6% seen only once; the top ten take 1.1%. The source of the sample is a study of neurological immune-mediated disorders. Overall study: Secondary progressive cases numbered 3 among the roughly 35 multiple sclerosis patients, while the other 31 were relapsing-remitting.

Trimming took 1 base from V and 1 from J; bases not matched to a gene: 4. Looked up from germline, CDR1 is SQVTM and CDR2 is ANQGSEA. This CDR3 has 16 residues. Study-wide points: Association of the multiple sclerosis repertoire cluster with clinical or MRI features was not observed for any feature.

This receptor was taken from a woman aged 30 to 39 with multiple sclerosis. The sample consisted of PBMCs. The chain is built from TRBV29-1 and TRBJ2-1, with 10 bases identical to TRBD2. In DNA form, the CDR3 reads TGCAGCGTTGAAGGGTGGACTAGCGGTTCCTACAATGAGCAGTTCTTC. This encodes CSVEGWTSGSYNEQFF.